The 15 T cell receptor beta chains below all came from one sample that was sequenced in a study of shared clonotypes between healthy human individuals. The table came from immunoSEQ multiplex PCR; TCRdb's copy has only in-frame clones and leaves some out. Of 2 million to 3 million clones in the sample, roughly nine tenths are singletons; the top ten hold roughly 0.14%. Source material: naive CD4+ T cells sorted from blood. Subset specified: CD45RA+ positively selected. All receptors come from a man aged 18 to 35 in good health.

The chain joins TRBV5-1 to TRBJ1-6; tentative D call: TRBD1 (5 bases). Germline assignment: CDR1 SGHRS and CDR2 YFSETQ. Trimming left V 4 bases short and J 0 bases short, with 14 bases between. The CDR3 runs to 17 residues. The CDR3 nucleotides read TGCGCCAGCAGCATTCAAGGGGACTTCTCCTATAATTCACCCCTCCACTTT. Residues: CASSIQGDFSYNSPLHF.

The V call is TRBV6-1, the J call TRBJ2-3; D perhaps matches TRBD1 (6 bases). Germline V gives CDR1 MNHNS, CDR2 SASEGT. This CDR3 has 13 residues. Trimming removed 7 bases at V and 9 bases at J, with 17 bases between. The chain's CDR3 is CASNAPGAITQYF. In nucleotides, the CDR3 is TGTGCCAGCAACGCCCCAGGGGCGATAACGCAGTATTTT.

The chain couples TRBV9 to TRBJ2-2; 8 nucleotides line up with TRBD1. The V and J ends lost 3 bases and 0 bases, in that order; junction bases with no gene match: 1. The germline V gene encodes CDR1 SGDLS and CDR2 YYNGEE. CDR3 size: 15 residues. CDR3 nucleotides: TGTGCCAGCAGCGCACAGGGGGCGAACACCGGGGAGCTGTTTTTT. Protein: CASSAQGANTGELFF.

The J gene is TRBJ2-2, the V gene TRBV5-1; D is unclear. The V and J ends lost 0 bases and 1 base respectively, with 7 bases between them. This CDR3 region has 15 residues. Germline CDR1 is SGHRS and CDR2 is YFSETQ. CDR3 residues: CASSLVTVNTGELFF. The CDR3 bases are TGCGCCAGCAGCTTGGTCACAGTGAACACCGGGGAGCTGTTTTTT.

The gene calls are TRBV7-8 and TRBJ2-7; 7 bases line up with TRBD1. From germline, CDR1 is SGHVS and CDR2 FQNEAQ. There are 14 residues in the CDR3. V trimming: 5 bases; J trimming: 2 bases; junction bases outside the gene matches: 6. In nucleotides, the CDR3 is TGTGCCAGCAGCACCGGGGACAGCCCCTACGAGCAGTACTTC. It encodes CASSTGDSPYEQYF.

This rearrangement joins TRBV6-5 to TRBJ1-1, with D possibly being TRBD1 (5 bases). Germline V gene sequence: CDR1 MNHEY, CDR2 SVGAGI. Trimming stripped 2 bases from V and 6 bases from J, with 10 bases between. This CDR3 is built from 13 residues. CDR3 bases: TGTGCCAGCAGTTACACCTTGGGGGCTGAAGCTTTCTTT. This sequence encodes CASSYTLGAEAFF.

The chain couples TRBV4-3 to TRBJ2-2; TRBD1 matches 8 bases. The CDR3 length is 14 residues. J lost 7 bases, V lost 9 bases, and 10 bases had no gene match. Looked up from germline, CDR1 is LGHNA and CDR2 is YSLEER. The CDR3 region has the DNA TGCGCCAGTAGGACAGGGTTCTTTAGCGGGGAGCTGTTTTTT. Its protein product is CASRTGFFSGELFF.

The genes are TRBV19 and TRBJ1-6; D uncertain. This CDR3 has 15 residues. CDR1 and CDR2 (germline): LNHDA, SQIVND (reference sequence). V was shortened by 5 bases and J by 0 bases, with 8 bases between the two germline ends. The CDR3 coding sequence is TGTGCCAGTAGTGTCGATATCTCCTATAATTCACCCCTCCACTTT. This sequence encodes CASSVDISYNSPLHF. Full variable domain (rest looked up from reference TRBV19 and TRBJ1-6): DGGITQSPKYLFRKEGQNVTLSCEQNLNHDAMYWYRQDPGQGLRLIYYSQIVNDFQKGDIAEGYSVSREKKESFPLTVTSAQKNPTAFYLCASSVDISYNSPLHFGNGTRLTVT.

This chain uses TRBV6-1 with TRBJ2-5; no clear D gene. This CDR3 comprises 13 residues. Looked up from germline, CDR1 is MNHNS and CDR2 is SASEGT. The V gene lost 4 bases and the J gene lost 5 bases, with 11 bases spanning the gap. The CDR3 sequence: CASSVNGGETQYF. In nucleotides, the CDR3 is TGTGCCAGCAGTGTGAATGGTGGTGAGACCCAGTACTTC.

The chain couples TRBV7-2 to TRBJ2-7; 11 bases match TRBD1. With V trimmed by 4 bases and J by 4 bases, 3 bases remained unmatched. Germline CDR1 and CDR2: SGHTA and FQGNSA. CDR3 length: 14 residues. The CDR3 DNA reads TGTGCCAGCAGCTCCGGGGACAGGGGGTACGAGCAGTACTTC. This codes for CASSSGDRGYEQYF.

This chain joins TRBV2 and TRBJ2-4, with D uncertain. V shed 6 bases and J shed 0 bases, with 9 bases lying between them. The germline CDR1 and CDR2 sequences are SNHLY and FYNNEI. The CDR3 spans 14 residues. The CDR3 coding sequence is TGTGCCAGCAGAAACTCGTTAGCCAAAAACATTCAGTACTTC. It is translated as CASRNSLAKNIQYF.

The chain is built from TRBV27 and TRBJ1-2; TRBD1 matches 10 bases. V lost 4 bases, J lost 5 bases, and 4 bases stayed unmatched. The CDR3 covers 14 residues. Germline V gives CDR1 MNHEY, CDR2 SMNVEV (reference sequence). The CDR3 loop is CASSSRTGGYGYTF. The CDR3 coding sequence is TGTGCCAGCAGTTCCCGGACAGGGGGGTATGGCTACACCTTC.

The table lists this clone with a count of one. The genes are TRBV19 and TRBJ1-1; D possibly corresponds to TRBD1 (5 bases). The ends were cut back, 5 bases at V and 7 bases at J, with 17 bases in the middle. Germline-derived CDR1 and CDR2 are LNHDA and SQIVND (reference sequence). This CDR3 contains 14 residues. The DNA for the CDR3 is TGTGCCAGTAGTGGAGTCAGGGAACGAAGTGAAGCTTTCTTT. Translated: CASSGVRERSEAFF. The full variable domain, completed using reference TRBV19 and TRBJ1-1, is DGGITQSPKYLFRKEGQNVTLSCEQNLNHDAMYWYRQDPGQGLRLIYYSQIVNDFQKGDIAEGYSVSREKKESFPLTVTSAQKNPTAFYLCASSGVRERSEAFFGQGTRLTVV.

This clone was found once. The chain joins TRBV5-5 to TRBJ1-1; 10 bases match TRBD1. V was pared by 3 bases and J by 0 bases, with 11 bases of the junction left unmatched. This CDR3 region has 18 residues. Germline values: CDR1 SGHKS, CDR2 YYEKEE (reference sequence). CDR3 nucleotides: TGTGCCAGCAGCTACTACGGGGACAGGGGTAGGATGAACACTGAAGCTTTCTTT. Translating gives CASSYYGDRGRMNTEAFF.

A few counts support this clone. The rearrangement joins TRBV4-1 to TRBJ1-5; possible D gene TRBD1, 5 bases. The CDR3 is 16 amino acids. V was clipped by 0 bases and J by 5 bases, with 14 bases between them. CDR1 and CDR2 from the germline V gene are MGHRA and YSYEKL. In DNA form, the CDR3 reads TGCGCCAGCAGCCAAGAAGGCCGGGGGAGGCATCAGCCCCAGCATTTT. This translates into CASSQEGRGRHQPQHF.